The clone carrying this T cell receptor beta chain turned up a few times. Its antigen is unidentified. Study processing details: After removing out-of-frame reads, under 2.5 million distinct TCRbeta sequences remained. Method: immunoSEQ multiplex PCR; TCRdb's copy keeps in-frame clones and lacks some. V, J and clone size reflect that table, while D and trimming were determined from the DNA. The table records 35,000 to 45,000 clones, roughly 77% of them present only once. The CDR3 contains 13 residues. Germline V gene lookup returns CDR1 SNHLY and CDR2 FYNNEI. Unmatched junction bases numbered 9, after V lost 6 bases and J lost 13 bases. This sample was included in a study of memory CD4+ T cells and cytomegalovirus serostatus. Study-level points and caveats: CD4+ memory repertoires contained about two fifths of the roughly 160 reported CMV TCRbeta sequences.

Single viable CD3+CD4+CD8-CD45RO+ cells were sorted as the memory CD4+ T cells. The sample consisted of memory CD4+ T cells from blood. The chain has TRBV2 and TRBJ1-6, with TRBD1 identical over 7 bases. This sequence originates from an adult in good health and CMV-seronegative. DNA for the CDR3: TGTGCCAGCAGCGGACAGGTTTGGTCCCCCCTCCACTTT. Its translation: CASSGQVWSPLHF.